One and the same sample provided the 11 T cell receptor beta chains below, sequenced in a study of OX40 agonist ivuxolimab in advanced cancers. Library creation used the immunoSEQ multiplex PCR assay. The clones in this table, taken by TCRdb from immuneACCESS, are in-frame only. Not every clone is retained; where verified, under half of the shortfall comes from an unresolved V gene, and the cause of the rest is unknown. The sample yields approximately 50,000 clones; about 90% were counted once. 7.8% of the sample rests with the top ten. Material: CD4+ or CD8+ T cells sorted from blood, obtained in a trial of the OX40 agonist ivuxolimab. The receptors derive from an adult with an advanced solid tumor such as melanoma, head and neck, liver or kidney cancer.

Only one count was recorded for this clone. CDR3 region: CASSIQGAVGANVLTF. The CDR3 nucleotides are TGTGCCAGTAGTATCCAGGGGGCTGTTGGGGCCAACGTCCTGACTTTC. The chain carries TRBV19 and TRBJ2-6, with 8 positions matching TRBD1. The V gene's germline CDR1 is LNHDA and CDR2 SQIVND (reference sequence). CDR3 length equals 16 residues. J lost 3 bases, V lost 3 bases, and 4 bases had no gene match. Supplemented by reference TRBV19 and TRBJ2-6, the full variable domain reads DGGITQSPKYLFRKEGQNVTLSCEQNLNHDAMYWYRQDPGQGLRLIYYSQIVNDFQKGDIAEGYSVSREKKESFPLTVTSAQKNPTAFYLCASSIQGAVGANVLTFGAGSRLTVL.

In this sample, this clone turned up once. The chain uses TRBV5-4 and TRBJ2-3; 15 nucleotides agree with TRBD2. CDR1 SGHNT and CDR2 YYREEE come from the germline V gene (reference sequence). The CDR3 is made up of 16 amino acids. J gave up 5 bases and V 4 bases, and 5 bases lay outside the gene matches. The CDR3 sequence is CASSGRTSGGGDTQYF. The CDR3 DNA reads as TGTGCCAGCAGCGGGAGGACTAGCGGGGGGGGAGATACGCAGTATTTT.

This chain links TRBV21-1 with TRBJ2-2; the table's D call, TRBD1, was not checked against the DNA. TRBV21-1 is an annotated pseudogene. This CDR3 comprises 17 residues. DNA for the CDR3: TGTGCCAGCAGCAATAGTACGGGACAGGGTATACCCGGGGAGCTGTTTTTT. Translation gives CASSNSTGQGIPGELFF.

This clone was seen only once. As DNA, the CDR3 is TGTGCCAGCAGTAAGACAGGGGGCACTGAAGCTTTCTTT. It yields the protein CASSKTGGTEAFF. This chain uses TRBV28 with TRBJ1-1; 9 positions match TRBD1. The CDR3 contains 13 residues. The trim removed 5 bases at V and 4 bases at J, leaving 2 bases unmatched. The germline gives CDR1 MDHEN, CDR2 SYDVKM. Full variable domain (outside the CDR3, taken from reference TRBV28 and TRBJ1-1): DVKVTQSSRYLVKRTGEKVFLECVQDMDHENMFWYRQDPGLGLRLIYFSYDVKMKEKGDIPEGYSVSREKKERFSLILESASTNQTSMYLCASSKTGGTEAFFGQGTRLTVV.

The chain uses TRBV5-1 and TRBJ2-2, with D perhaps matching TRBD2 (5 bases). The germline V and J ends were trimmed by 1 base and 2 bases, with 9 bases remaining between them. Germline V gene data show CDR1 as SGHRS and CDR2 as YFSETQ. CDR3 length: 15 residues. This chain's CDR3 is CASSLIGLNTGELFF. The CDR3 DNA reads TGCGCCAGCAGCTTGATCGGACTCAACACCGGGGAGCTGTTTTTT.

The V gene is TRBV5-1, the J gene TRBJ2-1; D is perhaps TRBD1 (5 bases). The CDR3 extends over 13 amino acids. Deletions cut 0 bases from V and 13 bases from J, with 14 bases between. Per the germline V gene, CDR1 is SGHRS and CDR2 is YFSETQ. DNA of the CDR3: TGCGCCAGCAGCTTGGTTTCAAAGGGGTTTCAGTTCTTC. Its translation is CASSLVSKGFQFF.

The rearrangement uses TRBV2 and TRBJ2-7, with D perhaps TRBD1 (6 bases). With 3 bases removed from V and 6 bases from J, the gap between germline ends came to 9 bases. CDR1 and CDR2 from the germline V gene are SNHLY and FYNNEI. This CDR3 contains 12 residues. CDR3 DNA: TGTGCCAGCAGTGATATGGGGGCCGAGCAGTACTTC. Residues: CASSDMGAEQYF.

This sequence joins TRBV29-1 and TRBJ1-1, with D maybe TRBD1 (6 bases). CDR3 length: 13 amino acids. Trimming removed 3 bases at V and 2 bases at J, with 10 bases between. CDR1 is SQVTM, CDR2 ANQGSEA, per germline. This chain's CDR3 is CSVESGGNTEAFF. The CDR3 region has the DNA TGCAGCGTTGAGTCCGGGGGCAACACTGAAGCTTTCTTT.

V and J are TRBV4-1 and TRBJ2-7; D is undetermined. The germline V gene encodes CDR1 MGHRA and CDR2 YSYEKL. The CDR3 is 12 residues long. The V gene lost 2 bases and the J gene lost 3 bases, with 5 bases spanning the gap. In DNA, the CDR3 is TGCGCCAGCAGCCAACTGGGCTACGAGCAGTACTTC. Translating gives CASSQLGYEQYF.

Here the CDR3 DNA reads TGTGCCAGCAGCGTCGGTAGCGGGATATTATACAATGAGCAGTTCTTC. It is translated as CASSVGSGILYNEQFF. The chain recombines TRBV9 with TRBJ2-1, with 8 bases identical to TRBD2. The CDR3 covers 16 residues. The V gene end was trimmed by 2 bases and the J gene end by 4 bases; junction bases not matched to a gene: 8. CDR1 is SGDLS and CDR2 is YYNGEE in the germline V gene.

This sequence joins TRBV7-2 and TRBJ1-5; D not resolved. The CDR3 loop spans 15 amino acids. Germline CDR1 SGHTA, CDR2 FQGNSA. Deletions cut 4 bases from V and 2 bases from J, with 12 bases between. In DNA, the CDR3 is TGTGCCAGCAGCTCTATGGTATATGGCAATCAGCCCCAGCATTTT. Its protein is CASSSMVYGNQPQHF.